This paragraph reports one T cell receptor (beta chain). The target antigen is unknown. The data belong to a study of T cells in localized non-small cell lung cancer. Overall study results and limits: A single tumor region was sequenced, leaving heterogeneity possible. Longer survival (overall) was linked to higher T cell density in blood. Maximal T cell clonality occurred in uninvolved adjacent lung, with tumor ranking below it. Out of the top 100 tumor clones, a median 57 were seen in adjacent lung.

The table came from immunoSEQ multiplex PCR; TCRdb's copy has only in-frame clones and leaves some out. Found here are 35,000 to 40,000 clones, about 90% of them singletons; the top ten hold around 6.4%. The origin of this receptor is a man between 40 and 69 years old with stage I lung adenocarcinoma. Sequencing used peripheral blood, obtained before any cancer treatment.

The CDR3 DNA reads as TGTGCCTTCCGTGGACAGGGTTGGAGAGGCTACACCTTC. Protein: CAFRGQGWRGYTF. The chain is built from TRBV5-4 and TRBJ1-2; 8 bases map to TRBD1. The germline gives CDR1 SGHNT, CDR2 YYREEE (reference sequence). V was pared by 10 bases and J by 8 bases, with 13 bases of the junction left unmatched. The CDR3 spans 13 residues.